This TCR beta chain is from a study of PD-L1 blockade in urothelial cancer. Study-level information: Patients took up atezolizumab in 2014 at 1,200 mg intravenously every 3 weeks. The study recovered a median of around 130,000 T cells per blood sample. Whole-study results and caveats: Clones that were tumor-associated expanded more in the blood of durable-benefit patients at 3 weeks.

As concerns this clone: What it recognizes is unknown.

The germline V gene encodes CDR1 SGDLS and CDR2 YYNGEE. The CDR3 loop spans 16 amino acids. After removal of 3 bases from V and 0 bases from J, the junction contained 4 bases not matched to a gene. Time point in this sample: pretreatment peripheral blood. Generated by immunoSEQ multiplex PCR, the TCRdb table keeps only in-frame clones and is missing some. The repertoire holds 98,000 or so clones, with about 90% as singletons. The input for sequencing was PBMCs, taken around atezolizumab (anti-PD-L1) treatment. The chain couples TRBV9 to TRBJ2-5; TRBD2 aligns across 11 bases. The sequence was collected from a man in his fifties or sixties with urothelial cancer. The CDR3 protein is CASSATSGGYQETQYF. The CDR3 DNA reads TGTGCCAGCAGCGCAACTAGCGGGGGATACCAAGAGACCCAGTACTTC.